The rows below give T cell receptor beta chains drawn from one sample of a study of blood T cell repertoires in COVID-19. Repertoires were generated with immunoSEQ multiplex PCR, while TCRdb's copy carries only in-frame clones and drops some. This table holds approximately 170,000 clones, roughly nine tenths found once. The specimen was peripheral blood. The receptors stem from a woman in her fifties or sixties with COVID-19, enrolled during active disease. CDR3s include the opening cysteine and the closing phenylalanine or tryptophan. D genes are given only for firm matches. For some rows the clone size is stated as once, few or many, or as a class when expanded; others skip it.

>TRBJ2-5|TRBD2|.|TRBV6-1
CASSESSGTQETQYF
TGTGCCAGCAGTGAGTCTAGCGGGACTCAAGAGACCCAGTACTTC
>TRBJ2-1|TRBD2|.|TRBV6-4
CASSPGLATGSYNEQFF
TGTGCCAGCAGTCCGGGACTAGCGACTGGCTCCTACAATGAGCAGTTCTTC
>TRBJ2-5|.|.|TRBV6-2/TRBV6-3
CASSWIRGETQYF
TGTGCCAGCAGTTGGATTAGAGGAGAGACCCAGTACTTC
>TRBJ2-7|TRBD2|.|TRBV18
CASSPSTSGSYEQYF
TGTGCCAGCTCACCAAGCACTAGCGGGAGCTACGAGCAGTACTTC
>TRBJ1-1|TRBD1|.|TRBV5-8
CASSFGQGSMNTEAFF
TGTGCCAGCAGTTTCGGACAGGGGTCTATGAACACTGAAGCTTTCTTT
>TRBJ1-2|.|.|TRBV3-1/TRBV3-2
CASSDRGGYGYTF
TGTGCCAGCAGCGATAGGGGCGGCTATGGCTACACCTTC
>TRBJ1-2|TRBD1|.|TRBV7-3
CASSLRQGAQTF
TGTGCCAGCAGCTTACGGCAGGGGGCGCAAACCTTC
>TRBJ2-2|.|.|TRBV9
CASSPTTAGELFF
TGTGCCAGCAGCCCTACCACAGCCGGGGAGCTGTTTTTT
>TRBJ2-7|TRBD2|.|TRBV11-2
CASSQGLAGVSYEQYF
TGTGCCAGCAGCCAAGGACTAGCGGGAGTGTCCTACGAGCAGTACTTC
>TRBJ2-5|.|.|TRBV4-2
CASSQVGGDFETQYF
TGTGCCAGCAGCCAAGTCGGCGGGGACTTTGAGACCCAGTACTTC
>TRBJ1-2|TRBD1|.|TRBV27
CASSRTQGAGGYTF
TGTGCCAGCAGTCGGACCCAGGGGGCGGGTGGCTACACCTTC
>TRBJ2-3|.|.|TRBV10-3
CAISLSDTQYF
TGTGCCATCAGCCTCTCGGATACGCAGTATTTT
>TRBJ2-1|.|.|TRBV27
CASSPQGIRRIDEQFF
TGTGCCAGCAGTCCGCAGGGGATACGCCGAATCGATGAGCAGTTCTTC
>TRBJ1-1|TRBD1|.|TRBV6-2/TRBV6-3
CASSLGTGGLRTEAFF
TGTGCCAGCAGTCTCGGGACAGGGGGCCTGAGAACTGAAGCTTTCTTT
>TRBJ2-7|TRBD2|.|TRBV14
CASSPGLADTYYEQYF
TGTGCCAGCAGCCCGGGACTAGCGGATACTTACTACGAGCAGTACTTC
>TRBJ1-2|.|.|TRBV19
CASSIRQAGRGVGYTF
TGTGCCAGTAGTATACGTCAGGCAGGCCGGGGGGTTGGCTACACCTTC
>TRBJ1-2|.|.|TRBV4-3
CASSLLGGVNYGYTF
TGCGCCAGCAGCCTTCTAGGCGGGGTCAACTATGGCTACACCTTC
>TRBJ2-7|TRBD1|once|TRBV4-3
CASSQDYRGVFEEQYF
TGCGCCAGCAGCCAAGATTACAGGGGGGTATTCGAGGAGCAGTACTTC
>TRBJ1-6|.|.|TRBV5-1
CASSLAGISPLHF
TGCGCCAGCAGCTTGGCAGGGATTTCACCCCTCCACTTT
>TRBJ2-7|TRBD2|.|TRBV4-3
CASSQDRTSGAYEQYF
TGCGCCAGCAGCCAAGATCGAACTAGCGGGGCCTACGAGCAGTACTTC
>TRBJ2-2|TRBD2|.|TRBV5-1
CASSTRTSGRVVTGELFF
TGCGCCAGCAGCACTAGGACTAGCGGGAGAGTTGTCACCGGGGAGCTGTTTTTT
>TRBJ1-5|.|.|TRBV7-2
CASSLAGQANQPQHF
TGTGCCAGCAGCTTAGCGGGCCAGGCCAATCAGCCCCAGCATTTT
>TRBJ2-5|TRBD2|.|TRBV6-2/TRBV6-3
CASSWGLAGDQETQYF
TGTGCCAGCAGTTGGGGACTAGCGGGAGATCAAGAGACCCAGTACTTC
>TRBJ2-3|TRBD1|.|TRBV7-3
CASSPRQGSTDTQYF
TGTGCCAGCAGCCCCCGACAGGGTAGCACAGATACGCAGTATTTT
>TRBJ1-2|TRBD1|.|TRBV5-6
CASSLTGGSGYTF
TGTGCCAGCAGCTTGACAGGGGGATCCGGCTACACCTTC
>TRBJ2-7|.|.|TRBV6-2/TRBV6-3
CASSRGQRSYEQYF
TGTGCCAGCAGTCGTGGACAGAGGTCCTACGAGCAGTACTTC
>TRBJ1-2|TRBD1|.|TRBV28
CASGTDPVGYGYTF
TGTGCCAGCGGGACAGACCCAGTGGGCTATGGCTACACCTTC
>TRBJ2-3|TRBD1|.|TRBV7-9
CASSPSGRGSTDTQYF
TGTGCCAGCAGCCCTAGTGGCAGGGGGTCGACAGATACGCAGTATTTT